This T cell receptor (beta chain) was sequenced during a study of patients and donors after allogeneic stem cell transplantation. In its sample, this clonotype was seen a few times. TCRdb reprocessed the RT-PCR reads via MiXCR and lists one record per CDR3 protein. Counted here are 920,000 or so distinct CDR3 sequences, about 20% occurring once; the ten biggest clones make up 5.5% to 6.5%. The germline CDR1 and CDR2 sequences are LNHNV and YYDKDF (reference sequence). The CDR3 has 18 residues. Trimming took 0 bases from V and 8 from J, leaving 20 bases between them. The receptor's source is a human donor who was either an allogeneic HSCT recipient or a stem cell or donor lymphocyte infusion donor (not recorded which). It is not recorded whose cells these are; they may come from a transplant donor. The rearrangement links TRBV15 to TRBJ1-6; D is uncertain. The specimen sequenced was blood, either unsorted or a sorted T cell fraction (not recorded which). The chain's CDR3 is CATSRDQWAAEGDSPLHF. CDR3 sequence (DNA): TGTGCCACCAGCAGAGATCAATGGGCGGCCGAAGGCGATTCACCCCTCCACTTT.